The T cell receptor beta chain described here comes from a study of identical twins. The germline V gene encodes CDR1 LNHNV and CDR2 YYDKDF (reference sequence). The CDR3 totals 15 residues. Trimming cost V 1 base and J 6 bases; bases outside gene matches: 2. A few counts support this clonotype. Among all donors, each was a healthy Caucasian. A universal primer site was created by template switching, with the cDNA bearing unique molecular identifiers. One entry per CDR3 protein results from TCRdb running MiXCR on the 5' RACE reads. The profile shows some 790,000 distinct CDR3 sequences, 15% to 20% of them singletons. These data are also associated with another study on T cells expressing NK-cell markers. That paper notes: Researchers report these clonotypes also headed the CD3+CD56-NKG2C+ fraction in a handful of donors.

Sequenced input: PBMCs. This sequence originates from a woman aged 18-35 years in good health. This sequence joins TRBV15 and TRBJ2-1; 11 bases fit TRBD2. CDR3 sequence: CATSRGLAGFNEQFF. CDR3 sequence (DNA): TGTGCCACCAGCAGAGGACTAGCGGGATTCAATGAGCAGTTCTTC. The variable domain in full, with the rest retrieved from reference TRBV15 and TRBJ2-1, is DAMVIQNPRYQVTQFGKPVTLSCSQTLNHNVMYWYQQKSSQAPKLLFHYYDKDFNNEADTPDNFQSRRPNTSFCFLDIRSPGLGDTAMYLCATSRGLAGFNEQFFGPGTRLTVL.